Sequencing of this TCR beta chain was carried out in a study of blood T cell repertoires in COVID-19. In the authors' workflow: Amplification with reference gene primers provided the estimates of nucleated cell counts. Generated by immunoSEQ multiplex PCR, the TCRdb table keeps only in-frame clones and is missing some. D and trimming were read from the DNA, whereas the V and J calls and clone size are those reported in that table. This sample has about 100,000 clones, with less than 90% found just once. Sample: peripheral blood. The sequence was obtained from a man older than 75 with acute or convalescent COVID-19.

DNA for the CDR3: TGCAGCGTTGGTGATAGCGGGAGGGCGGGGGAGCAGTTCTTC. Protein sequence: CSVGDSGRAGEQFF. This rearrangement joins TRBV29-1 to TRBJ2-1; 11 bases map to TRBD2. CDR1 and CDR2 from the germline V gene are SQVTM and ANQGSEA. V lost 4 bases to trimming and J lost 10 bases; unmatched junction nucleotides: 9. This CDR3 spans 14 amino acids.